The T cell receptor beta chain described here comes from a study of cytomegalovirus exposure and HLA in healthy donors. For this clone: Its target is unknown.

The V segment lost 4 bases and the J segment 8 bases; nucleotides outside the gene matches: 8. CDR3 length: 15 residues. CDR1 is SGHNT and CDR2 is YYREEE in the germline V gene (reference sequence). It was with 60 Vbeta and 13 Jbeta primers that the PCR ran. Libraries were prepared by immunoSEQ multiplex PCR; TCRdb keeps only in-frame clonotypes and omits some of them. The data hold around 50,000 clones, with approximately 65% observed a single time. Notes on the study in general: Presence/absence comparisons presumed near-even sequencing depth among donors.

The chain recombines TRBV5-4 with TRBJ1-4, with TRBD1 matching over 10 bases. The specimen was PBMCs. The receptor comes from a man in his thirties or forties in good health and CMV-seronegative. CDR3 DNA sequence: TGTGCCAGCAGCACCGACAGGGGGCCAGGGGAAAAACTGTTTTTT. Translated, it gives CASSTDRGPGEKLFF. Full variable domain (missing parts from reference TRBV5-4 and TRBJ1-4): ETGVTQSPTHLIKTRGQQVTLRCSSQSGHNTVSWYQQALGQGPQFIFQYYREEENGRGNFPPRFSGLQFPNYSSELNVNALELDDSALYLCASSTDRGPGEKLFFGSGTQLSVL.